The 13 T cell receptor beta chains below all came from one sample that was sequenced in a study of blood T cell repertoires in COVID-19. Data came from immunoSEQ multiplex PCR; TCRdb stores just in-frame clones and leaves some out. The sample lists around 150,000 clones, under 85% occurring once. The sequenced sample consisted of peripheral blood. Every receptor here comes from a man in his fifties with active or convalescent COVID-19.

The CDR3 sequence: CASKQGGLATDTQYF. CDR3 in DNA: TGTGCCAGCAAGCAGGGTGGGCTAGCGACAGATACGCAGTATTTT. This chain joins TRBV28 and TRBJ2-3; a weak D match, TRBD2 (6 bases). CDR1 is MDHEN and CDR2 is SYDVKM in the germline V gene. The CDR3 contains 15 residues. The V end lost 7 bases, the J end lost 3 bases, and 17 bases lay between the germline ends. Based on the CDR3 plus reference TRBV28 and TRBJ2-3, the full variable domain is DVKVTQSSRYLVKRTGEKVFLECVQDMDHENMFWYRQDPGLGLRLIYFSYDVKMKEKGDIPEGYSVSREKKERFSLILESASTNQTSMYLCASKQGGLATDTQYFGPGTRLTVL.

The rearrangement uses TRBV29-1 and TRBJ2-7; 9 bases line up with TRBD1. CDR1 is SQVTM and CDR2 is ANQGSEA in the germline V gene. This CDR3 comprises 11 residues. Trimming cost V 6 bases and J 8 bases; bases outside gene matches: 5. The chain's CDR3 is CSVEDRGQQYF. The CDR3 DNA reads TGCAGCGTCGAGGACAGGGGTCAGCAGTACTTC.

The CDR3 region has the DNA TGTGCCAGCAGTTTAGCGGCAGGGCTTAATCAGCCCCAGCATTTT. It translates to CASSLAAGLNQPQHF. The chain employs TRBV28 and TRBJ1-5; possibly TRBD1 for D (5 bases). This CDR3 is built from 15 residues. V was shortened by 2 bases and J by 4 bases, with 12 bases between the two germline ends. Germline V gene lookup returns CDR1 MDHEN and CDR2 SYDVKM.

V and J are TRBV29-1 and TRBJ2-7; TRBD2 matches 9 bases. Germline CDR1 reads SQVTM; CDR2 reads ANQGSEA. Unmatched junction bases numbered 13, after V lost 6 bases and J lost 7 bases. The CDR3 is 14 residues long. The CDR3 coding sequence is TGCAGCGTGGCCCGACTAGCGGACGGCGGGGAGCAGTACTTC. This encodes CSVARLADGGEQYF.

The rearrangement links TRBV9 to TRBJ1-5; D may be TRBD1 (6 bases). Trimming took 0 bases from V and 2 from J, leaving 18 bases between them. CDR1 and CDR2 (germline): SGDLS, YYNGEE. The CDR3 sequence is 18 residues long. In nucleotides, the CDR3 is TGTGCCAGCAGCGTAGGATTGGGGGCGGAAGTTGGCAATCAGCCCCAGCATTTT. Translating it yields CASSVGLGAEVGNQPQHF. Full variable domain (remainder filled in from reference TRBV9 and TRBJ1-5): DSGVTQTPKHLITATGQRVTLRCSPRSGDLSVYWYQQSLDQGLQFLIQYYNGEERAKGNILERFSAQQFPDLHSELNLSSLELGDSALYFCASSVGLGAEVGNQPQHFGDGTRLSIL.

V and J are TRBV2 and TRBJ1-1; 10 bases match TRBD1. After removal of 3 bases from V and 1 base from J, the junction contained 5 bases not matched to a gene. CDR1 is SNHLY, CDR2 FYNNEI, per germline. This CDR3 comprises 16 residues. CDR3 DNA: TGTGCCAGCAGTGACCCCCGGACAGGGGGGAACACTGAAGCTTTCTTT. It yields the protein CASSDPRTGGNTEAFF. Full variable domain (rest looked up from reference TRBV2 and TRBJ1-1): EPEVTQTPSHQVTQMGQEVILRCVPISNHLYFYWYRQILGQKVEFLVSFYNNEISEKSEIFDDQFSVERPDGSNFTLKIRSTKLEDSAMYFCASSDPRTGGNTEAFFGQGTRLTVV.

The chain recombines TRBV5-1 with TRBJ2-3; 13 bases align to TRBD2. After removal of 4 bases from V and 4 bases from J, the junction contained 6 bases not matched to a gene. There are 16 residues in the CDR3. Per the germline V gene, CDR1 is SGHRS and CDR2 is YFSETQ. CDR3 sequence: CASSLGLAGEADTQYF. DNA of the CDR3: TGCGCCAGCAGCCTCGGACTAGCGGGAGAGGCAGATACGCAGTATTTT.

This clone appeared a single time. This rearrangement joins TRBV28 to TRBJ1-4; no firm D call. CDR3 length: 14 amino acids. V lost 5 bases and J lost 3, with 10 bases in between. CDR1 is MDHEN, CDR2 SYDVKM, per germline. For the CDR3, the DNA is TGTGCCAGCAGTCCGACCCTAGCTAATGAAAAACTGTTTTTT. Translation: CASSPTLANEKLFF.

V gene TRBV5-1 combines with J gene TRBJ2-7; 7 bases line up with TRBD1. This CDR3 has 14 amino acids. CDR1 and CDR2 (germline): SGHRS, YFSETQ. The ends lost 2 bases at V and 3 bases at J; junction bases unmatched: 5. DNA for the CDR3: TGCGCCAGCAGCTTTGGGGGACAGATCTACGAGCAGTACTTC. It codes for CASSFGGQIYEQYF.

V gene TRBV28 combines with J gene TRBJ2-1; 9 nucleotides match TRBD2. The CDR3 sequence is 15 residues long. The junction had 10 bases not matched to a gene; V was cut back by 5 bases and J by 8 bases. CDR1 is MDHEN and CDR2 is SYDVKM in the germline V gene. CDR3 DNA: TGTGCCAGCAGTCCGTCCGGGACTAGCTTTGATGAGCAGTTCTTC. This encodes CASSPSGTSFDEQFF.

The V gene is TRBV19, the J gene TRBJ2-7; TRBD1 matches at 7 bases. CDR1 and CDR2 (germline): LNHDA, SQIVND (reference sequence). The CDR3 is 15 residues long. Trimming removed 6 bases from V and 1 base from J; junction bases left unmatched: 9. In DNA form, the CDR3 reads TGTGCCAGTAGCTCCCCCGGGACAGCTTCCTACGAGCAGTACTTC. Its translation is CASSSPGTASYEQYF.

The rearrangement joins TRBV6-4 to TRBJ2-3; perhaps TRBD1 as D (8 bases). Trimming stripped 9 bases from V and 3 bases from J, with 16 bases between. The CDR3 loop spans 14 amino acids. Germline CDR1 and CDR2: MRHNA and SNTAGT. CDR3 loop: CARGGQGGTDTQYF. The CDR3 DNA reads TGTGCCAGGGGAGGACAGGGAGGGACAGATACGCAGTATTTT.

The chain is built from TRBV9 and TRBJ2-7, with D possibly being TRBD2 (6 bases). CDR1 is SGDLS and CDR2 is YYNGEE in the germline V gene. CDR3 length: 16 residues. V lost 3 bases and J lost 6, with 22 bases in between. DNA for the CDR3: TGTGCCAGCAGCGCGAACCCGGGACCTAGCGTAAGCGAGCAGTACTTC. Amino acid sequence: CASSANPGPSVSEQYF.